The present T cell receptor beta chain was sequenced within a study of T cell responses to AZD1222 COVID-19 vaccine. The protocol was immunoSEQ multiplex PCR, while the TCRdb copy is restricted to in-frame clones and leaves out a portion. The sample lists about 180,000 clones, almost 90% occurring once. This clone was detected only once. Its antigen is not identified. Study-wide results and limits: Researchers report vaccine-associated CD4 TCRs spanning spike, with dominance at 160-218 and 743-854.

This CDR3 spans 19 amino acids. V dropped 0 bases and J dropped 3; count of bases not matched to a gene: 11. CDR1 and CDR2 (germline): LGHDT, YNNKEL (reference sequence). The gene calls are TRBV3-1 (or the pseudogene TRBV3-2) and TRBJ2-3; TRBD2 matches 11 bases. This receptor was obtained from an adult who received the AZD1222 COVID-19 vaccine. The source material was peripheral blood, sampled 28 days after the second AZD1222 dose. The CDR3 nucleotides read TGTGCCAGCAGCCAAGATCGTTTCAGGGCTAGCGGGGGGACAGATACGCAGTATTTT. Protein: CASSQDRFRASGGTDTQYF.